This T cell receptor beta chain was identified during a study of beta chain features in type 1 diabetes. For the study at large: Healthy donors resembled patients in age, gender and cell yields. All samples together contributed 95 million to 110 million sorted cells for examination.

Sorting of CD4+ naive, central memory, regulatory and stem cell-like memory cells was performed via CD45RO/CCR7/CD25/CD127/CD95/CD27. Expressed TCRB transcripts were sequenced because the entire RNA isolate underwent reverse transcription. Sequencing was performed with immunoSEQ multiplex PCR; in TCRdb, only in-frame clones are kept and a portion is missing. Of about 710,000 clones in the sample, over 12% were seen once. In its sample, this clone was seen a few times. Its antigen is currently unknown. Overall study results and limits: Type 1 diabetes patients had TCRB CDR3s that were shorter (moderately but significantly so) in all four CD4+ subsets.

CDR1 and CDR2 from the germline V gene are MNHNY and SVGAGI (reference sequence). V shed 7 bases and J 10 bases; nucleotides not matched to a gene: 12. The length of the CDR3 is 14 residues. The V call is TRBV6-6, the J call TRBJ2-1; 8 nucleotides align to TRBD2. The sequence came from a man aged 18 to 29 with type 1 diabetes. The sequenced sample was naive CD4+ T cells from blood. The CDR3 nucleotides read TGTGCCAGCAATAGCGGGGCCTCCCTAGGGGAGCAGTTCTTC. Its translation is CASNSGASLGEQFF.